This section outlines one T cell receptor (beta chain) sequence together with its context. The antigen is undetermined. This specimen comes from a study of cytomegalovirus exposure and HLA in healthy donors. Study as a whole: The 95 to 150 validation repertoires and the 666 first-cohort repertoires shared a platform, a later analysis reported.

General study results and limits: Listed as cytomegalovirus-associated were more than 150 TCR beta chains. Diagnosis of cytomegalovirus status made by the classifier reportedly showed high specificity and sensitivity.

Sequencing was performed with immunoSEQ multiplex PCR; in TCRdb, only in-frame clones are kept and a portion is missing. This sample has 190,000 or so clones, with 80% to 90% found just once. The V end was cut by 1 base, the J end by 0 bases, with 10 bases between. The CDR3 covers 16 residues. The V gene's germline CDR1 is SEHNR and CDR2 FQNEAQ (reference sequence). This clonotype was obtained from a woman under 40 in good health and CMV-seropositive. The specimen sequenced was PBMCs. This chain connects TRBV7-9 to TRBJ1-3; D is uncertain. CDR3 amino acids: CASSLDSQSSGNTIYF. The CDR3 nucleotides read TGTGCCAGCAGCTTAGACAGCCAAAGCTCTGGAAACACCATATATTTT.